This T cell receptor (beta chain) was obtained from a study of T cells after yellow fever vaccination. Study-level findings and limits: Although most clonotypes did not, a small share appeared in both CD4 and CD8 compartments. Subsequent booster samples again held most clones from primary vaccination (roughly 96% CD4, nearly 90% CD8).

TCRdb recomputed calls from the 5' RACE reads with MiXCR, one row per CDR3 protein. This repertoire shows about 320,000 distinct CDR3 sequences, around 4.5% found once; its top ten account for roughly 19%. This clonotype was picked up many times. Its antigen is undetermined. Germline CDR1 and CDR2: DFQATT and SNEGSKA (reference sequence). V was pared by 0 bases and J by 7 bases, with 4 bases between. The CDR3 sequence is 11 residues long. The rearrangement uses TRBV20-1 and TRBJ2-4; no reliable D call. Sequencing used PBMCs, obtained 15 days after the yellow fever booster vaccination. The sequence was collected from a man younger than 35 who received the YFV17D yellow fever vaccine. CDR3 bases: TGCAGTGCTAGAGATCCCAACATTCAGTACTTC. Translated, it gives CSARDPNIQYF.